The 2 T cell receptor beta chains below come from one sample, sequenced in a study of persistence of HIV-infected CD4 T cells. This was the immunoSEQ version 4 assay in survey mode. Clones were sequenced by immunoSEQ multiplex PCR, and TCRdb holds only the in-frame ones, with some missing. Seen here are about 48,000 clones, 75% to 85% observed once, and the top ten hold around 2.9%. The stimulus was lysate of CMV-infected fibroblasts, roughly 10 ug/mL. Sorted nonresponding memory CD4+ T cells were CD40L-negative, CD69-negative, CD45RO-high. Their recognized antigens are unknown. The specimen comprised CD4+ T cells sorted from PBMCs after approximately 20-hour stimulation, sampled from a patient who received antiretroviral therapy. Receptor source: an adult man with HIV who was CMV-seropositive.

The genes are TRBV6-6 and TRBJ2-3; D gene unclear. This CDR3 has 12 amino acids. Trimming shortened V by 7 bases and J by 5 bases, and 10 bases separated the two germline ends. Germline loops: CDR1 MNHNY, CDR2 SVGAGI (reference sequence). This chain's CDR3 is CASTKGRDTQYF. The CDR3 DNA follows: TGTGCCAGCACCAAAGGGCGAGATACGCAGTATTTT.

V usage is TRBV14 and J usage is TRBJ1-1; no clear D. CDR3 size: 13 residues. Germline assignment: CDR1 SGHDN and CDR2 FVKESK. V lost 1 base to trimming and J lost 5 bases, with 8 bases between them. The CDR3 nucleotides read TGTGCCAGCAGCCAAGGTTTGGGAACTGAAGCTTTCTTT. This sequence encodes CASSQGLGTEAFF.